A single sample gave rise to the 32 T cell receptor beta chains below, sequenced in a study of T cell responses to AZD1222 COVID-19 vaccine. Using immunoSEQ multiplex PCR, the repertoire was profiled, and TCRdb retains in-frame clones only, with some absent. The sample includes about 120,000 clones, approximately 89% of them seen just once. The material was peripheral blood, obtained on day 0 of AZD1222 vaccination. The receptors derive from an adult in good health.

The genes are TRBV18 and TRBJ1-1; D is ambiguous. V was clipped by 0 bases and J by 5 bases, with 4 bases between them. The germline V gene has CDR1 KGHSH and CDR2 LQKENI. The CDR3 is made up of 12 amino acids. The CDR3 DNA reads TGTGCCAGCTCACCACCTGTTACTGAAGCTTTCTTT. Its translation: CASSPPVTEAFF.

Only one count was recorded for this clone. The J gene is TRBJ1-1, the V gene TRBV7-2; the match to TRBD1 covers 7 bases. J was trimmed by 4 bases and V by 5 bases; bases with no gene match: 7. The CDR3 contains 14 residues. The germline CDR1 and CDR2 sequences are SGHTA and FQGNSA. The CDR3 region has the DNA TGTGCCAGCAGCCCCCGACAGGGACTCACTGAAGCTTTCTTT. Translation: CASSPRQGLTEAFF.

The sample holds a few counts of this clone. This chain uses TRBV3-1 (or the pseudogene TRBV3-2) with TRBJ1-6; D is uncertain. Germline loops: CDR1 LGHDT, CDR2 YNNKEL (reference sequence). The CDR3 sequence is 13 residues long. V was trimmed by 6 bases and J by 2 bases, leaving 5 bases between them. For the CDR3, the DNA is TGTGCCAGCAGGGATGCCTATAATTCACCCCTCCACTTT. It yields the protein CASRDAYNSPLHF.

In its sample, this clone was seen once. The chain combines TRBV11-2 with TRBJ2-2; D remains ambiguous. The V gene lost 1 base and the J gene lost 4 bases, with 10 bases spanning the gap. The CDR3 runs to 15 residues. The V gene's germline CDR1 is SGHAT and CDR2 FQNNGV. As DNA, the CDR3 is TGTGCCAGCAGCTTAGGGTTCGGGTCCACCGGGGAGCTGTTTTTT. Translation gives CASSLGFGSTGELFF.

The CDR3 is CATRGTSLSSEQYF. In DNA form, the CDR3 reads TGTGCCACCAGGGGGACTAGTCTTTCTTCCGAGCAGTACTTC. V and J are TRBV10-3 and TRBJ2-7, with D possibly TRBD2 on 8 matching bases. The CDR3 is made up of 14 amino acids. With 10 bases removed from V and 6 bases from J, the gap between germline ends came to 22 bases. Germline CDR1 and CDR2: ENHRY and SYGVKD.

This clone has more than one count but fewer than ten. The chain employs TRBV4-2 and TRBJ2-1; TRBD2 might be the D (7 bases). The CDR3 sequence is 18 residues long. CDR1 is LGHNA, CDR2 YNFKEQ, per germline. The V end was cut by 0 bases, the J end by 9 bases, with 24 bases between. The CDR3 loop reads CASSQDIWRGGKRSEQFF. The CDR3 DNA follows: TGTGCCAGCAGCCAAGATATCTGGAGGGGGGGCAAGCGGAGTGAGCAGTTCTTC.

In this sample, this clone turned up a few times. The chain links TRBV7-9 to TRBJ1-1; D gene uncertain. Germline loops: CDR1 SEHNR, CDR2 FQNEAQ (reference sequence). The CDR3 spans 15 residues. V lost 5 bases and J lost 0, with 13 bases in between. This chain's CDR3 is CASSVVAEMNTEAFF. The CDR3 nucleotides are TGTGCCAGCAGCGTGGTTGCAGAGATGAACACTGAAGCTTTCTTT.

The chain has TRBV19 and TRBJ2-7, with a possible D match to TRBD2 (6 bases). This CDR3 region has 13 residues. Trimming pared 8 bases from V and 0 bases from J, leaving 11 bases between. CDR1 LNHDA and CDR2 SQIVND come from the germline V gene (reference sequence). In nucleotides, the CDR3 is TGTGCCAGTGGGACGGGGGACTCCTACGAGCAGTACTTC. Protein product: CASGTGDSYEQYF.

The chain links TRBV18 to TRBJ1-5, with no clear D. The CDR3 spans 13 residues. Trimming left V 6 bases short and J 4 bases short, with 10 bases between. Germline V gene data show CDR1 as KGHSH and CDR2 as LQKENI. DNA of the CDR3: TGTGCCAGCTCCCCTAATCAGAATCAGCCCCAGCATTTT. Encoded protein: CASSPNQNQPQHF.

The J gene is TRBJ2-3, the V gene TRBV4-3; tentative D call: TRBD1 (6 bases). The V gene's germline CDR1 is LGHNA and CDR2 YSLEER. The CDR3 has 16 amino acids. Trimming took 3 bases from V and 2 from J, leaving 15 bases between them. DNA for the CDR3: TGCGCCAGCAGCCAGGCCTCTGGGGGACACACAGATACGCAGTATTTT. Its protein is CASSQASGGHTDTQYF.

This clone was seen more than once but under ten times. The chain carries TRBV19 and TRBJ2-7, with TRBD2 matching over 10 bases. Trimming removed 3 bases from V and 0 bases from J; junction bases left unmatched: 8. Germline CDR1 reads LNHDA; CDR2 reads SQIVND (reference sequence). The CDR3 length is 17 residues. CDR3 protein: CASSISLAGANSYEQYF. The CDR3 bases are TGTGCCAGTAGTATTTCTCTAGCGGGGGCGAACTCCTACGAGCAGTACTTC.

The genes are TRBV7-9 and TRBJ2-7, with D possibly being TRBD1 or TRBD2 (5 bases each). The V gene lost 4 bases and the J gene lost 6 bases, with 10 bases spanning the gap. The germline V gene encodes CDR1 SEHNR and CDR2 FQNEAQ (reference sequence). This CDR3 is 12 amino acids long. CDR3 coding DNA: TGTGCCAGCAGCTCGACAGCGGCCGAGCAGTACTTC. Protein product: CASSSTAAEQYF.

This sequence joins TRBV1 and TRBJ2-7. TRBV1 is a documented pseudogene. CDR3 length: 16 amino acids. The CDR3 DNA follows: TGCACCAGCAGCCAAGAGCTCGGGGGCAGGGATTACGAGCAGTACTTC. Its protein product is CTSSQELGGRDYEQYF.

V is TRBV5-1 and J is TRBJ1-4; 7 bases line up with TRBD1. The CDR3 has 15 amino acids. The V gene end was trimmed by 4 bases and the J gene end by 2 bases; junction bases not matched to a gene: 5. The germline gives CDR1 SGHRS, CDR2 YFSETQ. The CDR3: CASSQRTGTNEKLFF. The CDR3 DNA reads TGCGCCAGCAGCCAGAGGACAGGCACTAATGAAAAACTGTTTTTT.

This sequence joins TRBV25-1 and TRBJ2-7; D is undetermined. Germline V gene lookup returns CDR1 MGHDK and CDR2 SYGVNS. The CDR3 is made up of 12 amino acids. V lost 7 bases, J lost 4 bases, and 11 bases lay in between. The CDR3 region is CASKGQRYEQYF. The CDR3 nucleotides read TGTGCCAGCAAGGGCCAGCGTTACGAGCAGTACTTC.

The genes are TRBV15 and TRBJ1-1; 10 nucleotides line up with TRBD1. CDR1 is LNHNV, CDR2 YYDKDF, per germline (reference sequence). V shed 6 bases, J shed 2 bases, and the junction held 0 bases outside the gene matches. The CDR3 has 13 amino acids. This CDR3 is CATRTGGNTEAFF. CDR3 in DNA: TGTGCCACCAGGACAGGGGGCAACACTGAAGCTTTCTTT.

This chain links TRBV9 with TRBJ1-5; no clear D. Trimming took 0 bases from V and 4 from J, leaving 11 bases between them. The CDR3 extends over 15 amino acids. Looked up from germline, CDR1 is SGDLS and CDR2 is YYNGEE. The CDR3: CASSVDEGLNQPQHF. The CDR3 DNA follows: TGTGCCAGCAGCGTAGATGAGGGCCTAAATCAGCCCCAGCATTTT.

V is TRBV7-9 and J is TRBJ1-2; possible D gene TRBD1, 6 bases. V was pared by 0 bases and J by 7 bases, with 12 bases between. The germline V gene encodes CDR1 SEHNR and CDR2 FQNEAQ (reference sequence). The CDR3 length is 14 residues. CDR3 sequence (DNA): TGTGCCAGCAGCTTAGCGGGGGGCGCAGGTGGCTACACCTTC. It translates to CASSLAGGAGGYTF.

The chain has TRBV9 and TRBJ1-2; 8 positions agree with TRBD1. This CDR3 region has 15 residues. Losses at the gene ends were 4 bases for V and 2 bases for J; bases not matched to a gene: 7. Germline V gives CDR1 SGDLS, CDR2 YYNGEE. CDR3 protein: CASSPPQGGNYGYTF. CDR3 DNA: TGTGCCAGCAGCCCCCCACAGGGGGGCAACTATGGCTACACCTTC.

The gene calls are TRBV13 and TRBJ1-6, with 8 nucleotides matching TRBD1. Germline V gene data show CDR1 as PRHDT and CDR2 as FYEKMQ (reference sequence). V lost 7 bases, J lost 7 bases, and 6 bases stayed unmatched. The CDR3 covers 14 residues. CDR3: CASTTGQENSPLHF. The DNA for the CDR3 is TGTGCCAGCACCACGGGACAGGAGAATTCACCCCTCCACTTT.

CDR3 DNA: TGTGCCAGCAGTCACCCCACGTCCGGACCTACGAACACTGAAGCTTTCTTT. Translation gives CASSHPTSGPTNTEAFF. The chain joins TRBV6-2 or TRBV6-3 to TRBJ1-1; D call uncertain. Trimming removed 5 bases from V and 1 base from J, with 20 bases in between. Germline CDR1 MNHEY, CDR2 SVGEGT. The CDR3 consists of 17 residues.

The rearrangement links TRBV19 to TRBJ1-1; tentative D call: TRBD1 (5 bases). Deletions cut 3 bases from V and 5 bases from J, with 16 bases between. The CDR3 has 15 amino acids. Germline values: CDR1 LNHDA, CDR2 SQIVND (reference sequence). The CDR3 loop is CASSISRVPQTEAFF. CDR3 DNA sequence: TGTGCCAGTAGTATTAGCAGGGTGCCTCAGACTGAAGCTTTCTTT. The entire variable domain, with the rest obtained from reference TRBV19 and TRBJ1-1, is as follows: DGGITQSPKYLFRKEGQNVTLSCEQNLNHDAMYWYRQDPGQGLRLIYYSQIVNDFQKGDIAEGYSVSREKKESFPLTVTSAQKNPTAFYLCASSISRVPQTEAFFGQGTRLTVV.

The CDR3 sequence: CASSRGDPKYEQYF. CDR3 nucleotides: TGTGCCAGCAGCCGAGGGGACCCCAAGTACGAGCAGTACTTC. The chain has TRBV7-8 and TRBJ2-7; D is tentatively TRBD1 or TRBD2 (5 bases each). The CDR3 is made up of 14 amino acids. The V gene lost 5 bases and the J gene lost 4 bases, with 15 bases spanning the gap. Germline V gene sequence: CDR1 SGHVS, CDR2 FQNEAQ.

The genes are TRBV19 and TRBJ1-5, with 8 bases fitting TRBD1. The V and J ends lost 10 bases and 8 bases, in that order; junction bases with no gene match: 7. The germline V gene has CDR1 LNHDA and CDR2 SQIVND (reference sequence). The CDR3 length is 12 residues. DNA for the CDR3: TGTGCCAACCGGACAGGGAGGGAGCCCCAGCATTTT. It codes for CANRTGREPQHF.

In nucleotides, the CDR3 is TGTGCCAGCAGCTTAAGTTTAGGGCAGCCCCAGCATTTT. Translated, it gives CASSLSLGQPQHF. The chain links TRBV7-2 to TRBJ1-5; D call uncertain. The V end lost 2 bases, the J end lost 7 bases, and 9 bases lay between the germline ends. This CDR3 is 13 amino acids long. The germline gives CDR1 SGHTA, CDR2 FQGNSA.

The chain has TRBV18 and TRBJ2-1; D possibly corresponds to TRBD1 (6 bases). There are 14 residues in the CDR3. Germline V gene sequence: CDR1 KGHSH, CDR2 LQKENI. The V gene lost 2 bases and the J gene lost 4 bases, with 9 bases spanning the gap. The CDR3 sequence is CASSPFDRYNEQFF. Here the CDR3 DNA reads TGTGCCAGCTCACCATTCGACAGGTACAATGAGCAGTTCTTC.

This chain joins TRBV10-3 and TRBJ1-3, with D tentatively TRBD1 (5 bases). Germline V gene lookup returns CDR1 ENHRY and CDR2 SYGVKD. V was clipped by 4 bases and J by 0 bases, with 10 bases between them. The CDR3 covers 15 residues. The CDR3 reads CAISGGSISGNTIYF. As DNA, the CDR3 is TGTGCCATCAGTGGGGGGTCGATCTCTGGAAACACCATATATTTT.

The gene calls are TRBV10-3 and TRBJ2-7; TRBD1 matches 7 bases. Trimming removed 5 bases from V and 2 bases from J; junction bases left unmatched: 3. This CDR3 comprises 13 residues. Per the germline V gene, CDR1 is ENHRY and CDR2 is SYGVKD. The CDR3 DNA sequence: TGTGCCATCAGTACGGGACAGACCTACGAGCAGTACTTC. The encoded protein is CAISTGQTYEQYF.

V gene TRBV7-2 combines with J gene TRBJ1-2, with 9 bases lining up with TRBD1. The ends lost 7 bases at V and 2 bases at J; junction bases unmatched: 11. Germline values: CDR1 SGHTA, CDR2 FQGNSA. The CDR3 sequence is 16 residues long. As DNA, the CDR3 is TGTGCCAGCACCGAAGGACAGGGGAGGAAGAACTATGGCTACACCTTC. Translated, it gives CASTEGQGRKNYGYTF.

The V gene is TRBV9, the J gene TRBJ2-3, with D tentatively TRBD1 (6 bases). The CDR3 spans 17 residues. Trimming stripped 3 bases from V and 1 base from J, with 18 bases between. Germline-derived CDR1 and CDR2 are SGDLS and YYNGEE. CDR3 loop: CASSALQGQGGTDTQYF. The DNA for the CDR3 is TGTGCCAGCAGCGCACTACAGGGCCAAGGGGGCACAGATACGCAGTATTTT. Full variable domain (outside the CDR3, taken from reference TRBV9 and TRBJ2-3): DSGVTQTPKHLITATGQRVTLRCSPRSGDLSVYWYQQSLDQGLQFLIQYYNGEERAKGNILERFSAQQFPDLHSELNLSSLELGDSALYFCASSALQGQGGTDTQYFGPGTRLTVL.

The V call is TRBV7-2, the J call TRBJ2-7; the D gene is possibly TRBD1 (5 bases). This CDR3 contains 14 residues. The germline V gene has CDR1 SGHTA and CDR2 FQGNSA. Deletions cut 3 bases from V and 3 bases from J, with 12 bases between. CDR3 coding DNA: TGTGCCAGCAGCTTCCCAGGGATAATCTACGAGCAGTACTTC. Residues: CASSFPGIIYEQYF.

The chain joins TRBV7-2 to TRBJ1-2, with TRBD1 as a possible D gene (6 bases). The V and J ends lost 1 base and 8 bases respectively, with 17 bases between them. Germline V gene lookup returns CDR1 SGHTA and CDR2 FQGNSA. The CDR3 totals 15 residues. The CDR3 sequence is CASSLVQGGNWGYTF. For the CDR3, the DNA is TGTGCCAGCAGCTTAGTACAGGGAGGTAATTGGGGCTACACCTTC. The whole variable domain, filled in from reference TRBV7-2 and TRBJ1-2, reads GAGVSQSPSNKVTEKGKDVELRCDPISGHTALYWYRQSLGQGLEFLIYFQGNSAPDKSGLPSDRFSAERTGGSVSTLTIQRTQQEDSAVYLCASSLVQGGNWGYTFGSGTRLTVV.